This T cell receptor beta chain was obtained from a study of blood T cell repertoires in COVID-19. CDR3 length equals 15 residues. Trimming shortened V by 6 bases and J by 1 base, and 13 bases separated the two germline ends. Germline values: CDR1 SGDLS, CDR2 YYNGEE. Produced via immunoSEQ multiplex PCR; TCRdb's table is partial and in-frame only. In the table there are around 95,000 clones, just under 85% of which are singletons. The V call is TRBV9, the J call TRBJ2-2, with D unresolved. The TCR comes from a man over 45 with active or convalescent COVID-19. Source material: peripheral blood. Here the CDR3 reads CASMPLEVNTGELFF. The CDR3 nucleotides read TGTGCCAGCATGCCCTTAGAGGTGAACACCGGGGAGCTGTTTTTT.